Shown below are 13 T cell receptor beta chains from a single sample sequenced in a study of metastatic and nonmetastatic thyroid tumors. None of the patients had undergone any treatment ahead of thyroid surgery. TCRdb re-clonotyped the PCR reads via MiXCR. In the table there are around 4,800 clones, around 24% of which are singletons. Sample: adjacent normal tissue. The source is a female donor with papillary thyroid cancer or a benign thyroid nodule (not recorded which). Some clones in this sample may be carry-over from other donors' samples.

This clone was counted many times. This CDR3 fails to terminate in the conserved phenylalanine or tryptophan, so it likely reflects a read error. The chain joins TRBV6-1 to TRBJ2-7, with D possibly matching TRBD2 (7 bases). The CDR3 sequence is 13 residues long. Per germline, CDR1 MNHNS and CDR2 SASEGT. The CDR3 DNA reads as TGCGCCAGCAGTAAGGGGGGGGGCTACGAGCAGTACCTC. This encodes CASSKGGGYEQYL.

The rearrangement joins TRBV20-1 to TRBJ2-2; a possible D gene is TRBD1 (5 bases). This CDR3 is 12 amino acids long. Germline V lookup: CDR1 DFQATT, CDR2 SNEGSKA (reference sequence). Trimming took off 7 bases at V and 4 bases at J, with 10 bases between the two ends. The DNA for the CDR3 is TGCAGTGGGCAGGGTGGCACCGGGGAGCTGTTTTTT. Translating gives CSGQGGTGELFF.

By sample fraction, this clone is medium-sized. The rearrangement links TRBV28 to TRBJ2-5, with a weak D call TRBD1 (6 bases). Germline V lookup: CDR1 MDHEN, CDR2 SYDVKM. Between the trimmed V and J ends, which lost 6 bases and 4 bases, there was a span of 12 bases. CDR3 length equals 13 residues. CDR3 in amino acids: CASRETGTETQYF. The CDR3 nucleotides read TGTGCCAGCAGAGAGACAGGTACAGAGACCCAGTACTTC.

This clone is classed as medium-sized. This chain connects TRBV28 to TRBJ2-5; no definite D call. There are 14 residues in the CDR3. Trimming cost V 3 bases and J 1 base, with 9 bases left between them. Germline loops: CDR1 MDHEN, CDR2 SYDVKM. This CDR3 is CASSLLGPQETQYF. CDR3 coding DNA: TGTGCCAGCAGTTTGTTAGGACCCCAAGAGACCCAGTACTTC.

The chain has TRBV19 and TRBJ2-3, with 8 positions matching TRBD1. J lost 5 bases, V lost 8 bases, and 6 bases had no gene match. Germline assignment: CDR1 LNHDA and CDR2 SQIVND (reference sequence). The CDR3 is 13 amino acids. This CDR3 is CASSARGQDTQYF. The CDR3 DNA sequence: TGTGCCAGTTCTGCCAGGGGGCAAGATACGCAGTATTTT.

The CDR3, as DNA: TGTGCCTGGAGTGTAGTAGGAGGGAATTCACCCCTCCACTTT. Translation: CAWSVVGGNSPLHF. This chain links TRBV30 with TRBJ1-6, with D unresolved. V was pared by 0 bases and J by 7 bases, with 10 bases between. Germline CDR1 and CDR2: GTSNPN and SVGIG (reference sequence). The CDR3 extends over 14 amino acids.

The CDR3 nucleotides read TGTGCCAGTACAGGGCAAGCGAGCTCCTACGAGCAGTACTTC. It is translated as CASTGQASSYEQYF. The chain is built from TRBV27 and TRBJ2-7, with a weak D call TRBD1 (6 bases). The CDR3 spans 14 residues. V shed 9 bases and J shed 0 bases, with 15 bases lying between them. Germline assignment: CDR1 MNHEY and CDR2 SMNVEV (reference sequence).

This clone has only a few counts. V usage is TRBV6-1 and J usage is TRBJ1-4, with TRBD1 matching 7 bases. V was clipped by 1 base and J by 7 bases; unmatched bases: 6. The CDR3 is made up of 15 amino acids. Germline assignment: CDR1 MNHNS and CDR2 SASEGT. In DNA form, the CDR3 reads TGTGCCAGCAGTGAAGGGGGAGGGGGCGGTGAAAAACTGTTTTTT. It yields the protein CASSEGGGGGEKLFF.

V and J are TRBV20-1 and TRBJ1-6, with D perhaps TRBD1 (5 bases). In germline, CDR1 is DFQATT, CDR2 SNEGSKA (reference sequence). V was pared by 6 bases and J by 10 bases, with 19 bases between. This CDR3 region has 14 residues. The chain's CDR3 is CSATTMNPGSPLHF. CDR3 DNA: TGCAGTGCGACAACAATGAACCCAGGGTCACCCCTCCACTTT.

The rearrangement uses TRBV7-2 and TRBJ1-3, with D possibly TRBD1 on 5 matching bases. CDR3 length equals 15 residues. The ends were cut back, 2 bases at V and 0 bases at J, with 8 bases in the middle. The germline gives CDR1 SGHTA, CDR2 FQGNSA. CDR3 sequence reads: CASSLQGLSGNTIYF. The CDR3 DNA reads TGTGCCAGCAGCTTACAGGGACTCTCTGGAAACACCATATATTTT.

This clone was seen more than once but under ten times. The chain carries TRBV6-5 and TRBJ1-2; 10 bases agree with TRBD1. Unmatched junction bases numbered 0, after V lost 0 bases and J lost 2 bases. Germline assignment: CDR1 MNHEY and CDR2 SVGAGI. The CDR3 length is 15 residues. CDR3 in amino acids: CASSYSGQGNYGYTF. CDR3 sequence (DNA): TGTGCCAGCAGTTACTCGGGACAGGGGAACTATGGCTACACCTTC.

The chain carries TRBV28 and TRBJ2-1; TRBD2 aligns across 13 bases. The CDR3 has 19 residues. Per germline, CDR1 MDHEN and CDR2 SYDVKM. J lost 1 base, V lost 2 bases, and 8 bases had no gene match. The CDR3 here is CASSLEGLAGLRSYNEQFF. In nucleotides, the CDR3 is TGTGCCAGCAGTTTAGAGGGACTAGCGGGACTAAGATCCTACAATGAGCAGTTCTTC.

Sample share makes this clone medium-sized (0.01 to 0.1%). The gene calls are TRBV7-2 and TRBJ2-7; a possible D gene is TRBD2 (6 bases). Between the trimmed V and J ends, which lost 1 base and 0 bases, there was a span of 7 bases. This CDR3 spans 14 amino acids. CDR1 SGHTA and CDR2 FQGNSA come from the germline V gene. CDR3 DNA sequence: TGTGCCAGCAGCTTAGTGGACTACTCCTACGAGCAGTACTTC. Protein sequence: CASSLVDYSYEQYF.